The 5 T cell receptor beta chains presented below share a single source sample, sequenced in a study of T cell clusters in autoimmune cytopenias. TRB was amplified from about 260 ng of peripheral blood genomic DNA per sample. One tube held mixed TRB-A and TRB-B primer pools for touch-down PCR. No DNA is given; TCRdb re-called the multiplex PCR reads and lists each CDR3 protein once. The sample's table shows around 7,900 distinct CDR3 sequences. Sequencing was done on a sample of peripheral blood. These receptors were obtained from a human donor with an autoimmune cytopenia or autoimmune hepatitis (not recorded which).

This clonotype shows up as medium-sized by frequency. The gene calls are TRBV29-1 and TRBJ1-1; the D gene TCRdb calls, TRBD1, cannot be checked with no DNA. Looked up from germline, CDR1 is SQVTM and CDR2 is ANQGSEA. The CDR3 spans 12 residues. CDR3 amino acids: CSGGGANTEAFF. The variable domain in full, completed from reference TRBV29-1 and TRBJ1-1, reads SAVISQKPSRDICQRGTSLTIQCQVDSQVTMMFWYRQQPGQSLTLIATANQGSEATYESGFVIDKFPISRPNLTFSTLTVSNMSPEDSSIYLCSGGGANTEAFFGQGTRLTVV.

The chain recombines TRBV7-9 with TRBJ2-1; TCRdb indicates TRBD1, and absent DNA this call remains unverified. The CDR3 extends over 15 amino acids. Germline lookup yields CDR1 SEHNR and CDR2 FQNEAQ (reference sequence). CDR3 sequence reads: CASRGGATLYNEQFF.

The rearrangement joins TRBV11-2 to TRBJ1-1. The germline V gene has CDR1 SGHAT and CDR2 FQNNGV. CDR3 length: 13 amino acids. CDR3 in amino acids: CASSLGGITEAFF.

This chain uses TRBV5-4 with TRBJ2-2; the TCRdb D gene call, TRBD2, has no DNA to confirm it. The CDR3 runs 16 residues. CDR1 and CDR2 from the germline V gene are SGHNT and YYREEE (reference sequence). CDR3 sequence reads: CASSLAKTSGSGELFF.

The V call is TRBV20-1, the J call TRBJ2-1. The germline gives CDR1 DFQATT, CDR2 SNEGSKA (reference sequence). The CDR3 length is 11 residues. CDR3: CSAESVNEQFF.